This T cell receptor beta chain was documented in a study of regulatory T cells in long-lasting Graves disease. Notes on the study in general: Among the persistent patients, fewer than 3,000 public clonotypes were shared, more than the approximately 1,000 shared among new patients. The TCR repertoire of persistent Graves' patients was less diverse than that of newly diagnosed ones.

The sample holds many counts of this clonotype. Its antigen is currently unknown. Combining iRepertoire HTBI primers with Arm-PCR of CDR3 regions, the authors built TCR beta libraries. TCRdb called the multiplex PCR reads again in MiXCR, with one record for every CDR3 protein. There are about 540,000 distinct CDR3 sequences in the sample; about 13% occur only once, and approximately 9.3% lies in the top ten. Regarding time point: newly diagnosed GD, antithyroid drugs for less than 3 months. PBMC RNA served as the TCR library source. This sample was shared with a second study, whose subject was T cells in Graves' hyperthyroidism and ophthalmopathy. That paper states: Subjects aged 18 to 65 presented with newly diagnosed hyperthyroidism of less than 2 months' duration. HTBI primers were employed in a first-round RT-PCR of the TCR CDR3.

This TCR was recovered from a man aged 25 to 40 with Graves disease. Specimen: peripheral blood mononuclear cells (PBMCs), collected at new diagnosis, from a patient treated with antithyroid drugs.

CDR3 in amino acids: CASSRQGEAQYF. The CDR3 nucleotides are TGTGCCAGCAGCCGACAGGGGGAGGCCCAGTACTTC. The chain has TRBV5-5 and TRBJ2-5; 9 bases are shared with TRBD1. V lost 4 bases to trimming and J lost 9 bases; unmatched junction nucleotides: 4. The CDR3 extends over 12 amino acids. CDR1 SGHKS and CDR2 YYEKEE come from the germline V gene (reference sequence).